The 10 T cell receptor beta chains given below trace back to one sample, sequenced in a study of OX40 agonist ivuxolimab in advanced cancers. Method: immunoSEQ multiplex PCR; TCRdb's copy keeps in-frame clones and lacks some. The sample has about 45,000 clones, roughly 84% seen once. The input for sequencing was CD4+ or CD8+ T cells sorted from blood, taken in a trial of the OX40 agonist ivuxolimab. The receptors come from an adult with an advanced solid tumor such as melanoma, head and neck, liver or kidney cancer.

This clone was counted only a few times. The sample contains more than one DNA sequence encoding this CDR3. The rearrangement joins TRBV6-4 to TRBJ2-1; 12 bases agree with TRBD2. Germline CDR1 reads MRHNA; CDR2 reads SNTAGT. V shed 0 bases and J 6 bases; nucleotides not matched to a gene: 0. This CDR3 region has 15 residues. For the CDR3, the DNA is TGTGCCAGCAGTGACTCGACTAGCGGGAGCAATGAGCAGTTCTTC. Protein product: CASSDSTSGSNEQFF.

CDR3 DNA: TGTGCCAGCAGCTTGAGCCCCCTGGGAAGCAATGAGCAGTTCTTC. The encoded protein is CASSLSPLGSNEQFF. The chain uses TRBV5-4 and TRBJ2-1, with D unclear. The CDR3 loop spans 15 amino acids. Trimming took 1 base from V and 6 from J, leaving 14 bases between them. Germline assignment: CDR1 SGHNT and CDR2 YYREEE (reference sequence).

V gene TRBV27 combines with J gene TRBJ2-3, with no clear D. Germline loops: CDR1 MNHEY, CDR2 SMNVEV (reference sequence). V lost 7 bases to trimming and J lost 4 bases, with 6 bases between them. CDR3 size: 11 residues. The CDR3 is CASTYADTQYF. The CDR3 DNA is TGTGCCAGCACGTACGCAGATACGCAGTATTTT.

The chain employs TRBV7-6 and TRBJ2-7, with 7 bases that match TRBD2. The germline gives CDR1 SGHVS, CDR2 FNYEAQ. The trim removed 2 bases at V and 0 bases at J, leaving 4 bases unmatched. This CDR3 has 15 amino acids. CDR3 loop: CASSLWGGTSYEQYF. The CDR3 bases are TGTGCCAGCAGCTTATGGGGGGGAACCTCCTACGAGCAGTACTTC. The whole variable domain, filled in from reference TRBV7-6 and TRBJ2-7, reads GAGVSQSPRYKVTKRGQDVALRCDPISGHVSLYWYRQALGQGPEFLTYFNYEAQQDKSGLPNDRFSAERPEGSISTLTIQRTEQRDSAMYRCASSLWGGTSYEQYFGPGTRLTVT.

CDR3 in DNA: TGCGCCAGCAGCCAAGCGGTGCCGACCTACGAGCAGTACTTC. Amino acid sequence: CASSQAVPTYEQYF. J is TRBJ2-7 and V is TRBV4-1; D is unresolved. The CDR3 extends over 14 amino acids. Trimming left V 1 base short and J 2 bases short, with 9 bases between. Germline-derived CDR1 and CDR2 are MGHRA and YSYEKL.

This rearrangement joins TRBV5-1 to TRBJ1-1; D gene uncertain. V shed 5 bases and J shed 0 bases, with 17 bases lying between them. In germline, CDR1 is SGHRS, CDR2 YFSETQ. This CDR3 is 16 amino acids long. The CDR3: CASSQIPSSMNTEAFF. The CDR3 DNA reads TGCGCCAGCAGTCAAATACCTTCAAGCATGAACACTGAAGCTTTCTTT.

J is TRBJ2-1 and V is TRBV15; 8 bases map to TRBD2. The ends lost 0 bases at V and 15 bases at J; junction bases unmatched: 13. Per the germline V gene, CDR1 is LNHNV and CDR2 is YYDKDF (reference sequence). This CDR3 region has 15 residues. The CDR3 loop reads CATSRDLGESGLGFF. The CDR3 DNA follows: TGTGCCACCAGCAGAGATCTTGGGGAGTCGGGACTAGGGTTCTTC.

Regarding this clone: Different DNA sequences within this sample yield the same CDR3. The chain carries TRBV2 and TRBJ2-3, with 7 nucleotides matching TRBD2. CDR3 length: 13 residues. The ends lost 3 bases at V and 3 bases at J; junction bases unmatched: 0. The germline CDR1 and CDR2 sequences are SNHLY and FYNNEI. As DNA, the CDR3 is TGTGCCAGCAGTGAGGGGGGGACAGATACGCAGTATTTT. Translation: CASSEGGTDTQYF.

The genes are TRBV30 and TRBJ2-3; the match to TRBD2 covers 7 bases. The germline V gene has CDR1 GTSNPN and CDR2 SVGIG (reference sequence). Trimming at V came to 0 bases and at J to 1 base, leaving 4 bases not matched to a gene. The CDR3 consists of 15 residues. The CDR3 loop is CAWSVSAGGTDTQYF. The CDR3 DNA reads TGTGCCTGGAGTGTAAGCGCGGGGGGCACAGATACGCAGTATTTT.

A word on this clone: This CDR3 is also generated by other DNA sequences in the sample. V gene TRBV5-5 combines with J gene TRBJ1-1, with unresolved D. Germline CDR1 and CDR2: SGHKS and YYEKEE (reference sequence). The germline V and J ends were trimmed by 0 bases and 1 base, with 7 bases remaining between them. The CDR3 is 14 residues long. The CDR3 DNA sequence: TGTGCCAGCAGCTTGGCCAGGTCGAACACTGAAGCTTTCTTT. Protein sequence: CASSLARSNTEAFF.